A single TCR beta chain is shown here with its context. What it recognizes is unknown. The data were obtained in a study of cytomegalovirus exposure and HLA in healthy donors. Whole-study findings and limits: Reportedly, diagnosis of cytomegalovirus status by the classifier showed high specificity and sensitivity. It was in a later analysis that TCR association rates were seen to vary by HLA locus, highest for DRB1 and lowest for HLA-C. The authors later linked a missense DCLRE1C variant to TCR beta V- and J-gene trimming.

The V gene lost 5 bases and the J gene lost 1 base, with 14 bases spanning the gap. The germline CDR1 and CDR2 sequences are MDHEN and SYDVKM. This CDR3 is built from 15 residues. Amplification used 60 Vbeta primers and 13 Jbeta primers. The protocol was immunoSEQ multiplex PCR, while the TCRdb copy is restricted to in-frame clones and leaves out a portion. The data hold about 100,000 clones, with 84% observed a single time. This clonotype originated in a woman aged 18-30 years in good health and CMV-seronegative. This rearrangement joins TRBV28 to TRBJ1-1; TRBD1 is a possible D gene (6 bases). Sequencing was done on a sample of PBMCs. CDR3: CASSKNRAGNTEAFF. The CDR3 bases are TGTGCCAGCAGTAAAAACAGGGCAGGGAACACTGAAGCTTTCTTT.